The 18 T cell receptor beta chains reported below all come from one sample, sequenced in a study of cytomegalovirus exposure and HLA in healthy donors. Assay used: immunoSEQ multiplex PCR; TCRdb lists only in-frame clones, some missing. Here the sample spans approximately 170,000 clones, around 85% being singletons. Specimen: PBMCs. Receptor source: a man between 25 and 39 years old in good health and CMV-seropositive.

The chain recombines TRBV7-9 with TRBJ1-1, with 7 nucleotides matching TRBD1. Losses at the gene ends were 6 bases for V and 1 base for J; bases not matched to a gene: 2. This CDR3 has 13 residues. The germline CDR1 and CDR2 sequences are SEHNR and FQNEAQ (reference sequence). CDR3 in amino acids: CASRRQGNTEAFF. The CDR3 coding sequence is TGTGCCAGCAGGCGACAGGGGAACACTGAAGCTTTCTTT.

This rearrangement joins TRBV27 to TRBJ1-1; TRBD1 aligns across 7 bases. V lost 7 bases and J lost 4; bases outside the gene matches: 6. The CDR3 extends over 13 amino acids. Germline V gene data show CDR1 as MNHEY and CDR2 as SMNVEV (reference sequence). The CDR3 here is CASKPTGRTEAFF. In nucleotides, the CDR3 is TGTGCCAGCAAACCGACAGGGCGCACTGAAGCTTTCTTT.

DNA for the CDR3: TGTGCCATCAAAGGCCCAGGGGGCACTGAAGCTTTCTTT. This codes for CAIKGPGGTEAFF. This chain connects TRBV10-3 to TRBJ1-1, with 7 bases that match TRBD1. Germline V CDR1 and CDR2: ENHRY, SYGVKD. The J segment lost 4 bases and the V segment lost 7 bases, leaving 6 bases of the junction unmatched. There are 13 residues in the CDR3.

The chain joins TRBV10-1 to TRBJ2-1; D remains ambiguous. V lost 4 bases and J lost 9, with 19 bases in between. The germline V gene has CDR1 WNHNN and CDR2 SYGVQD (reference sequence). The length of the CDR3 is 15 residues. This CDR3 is CASSAPGKRPTEQFF. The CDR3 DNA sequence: TGCGCCAGCAGTGCTCCGGGTAAAAGGCCCACTGAGCAGTTCTTC.

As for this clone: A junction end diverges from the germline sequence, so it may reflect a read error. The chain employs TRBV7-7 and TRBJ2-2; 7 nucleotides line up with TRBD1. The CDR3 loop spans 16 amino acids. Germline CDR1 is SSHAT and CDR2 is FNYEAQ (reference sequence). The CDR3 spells CASSLTGRANTGELFF. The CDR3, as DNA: TGTGCTAGCAGCTTGACAGGGCGGGCGAACACCGGGGAGCTGTTTTTT.

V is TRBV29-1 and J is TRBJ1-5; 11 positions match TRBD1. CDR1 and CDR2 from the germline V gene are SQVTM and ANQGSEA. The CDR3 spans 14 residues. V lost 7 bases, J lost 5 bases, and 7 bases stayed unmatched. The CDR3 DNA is TGCAGCGCCGGACAGGGGGCATTGGATCAGCCCCAGCATTTT. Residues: CSAGQGALDQPQHF.

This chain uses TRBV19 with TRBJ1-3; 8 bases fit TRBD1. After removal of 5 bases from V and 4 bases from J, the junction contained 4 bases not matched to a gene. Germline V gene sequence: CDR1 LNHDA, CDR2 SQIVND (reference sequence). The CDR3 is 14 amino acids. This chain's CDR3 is CASSPRTGGNTIYF. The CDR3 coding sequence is TGTGCCAGTAGTCCTCGGACAGGGGGAAACACCATATATTTT.

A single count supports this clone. CDR3 DNA sequence: TGTGCCAGCAGCAAAGCCGGTAGGACAGGGGGTACTAACGAGACCCAGTACTTC. It codes for CASSKAGRTGGTNETQYF. The genes are TRBV21-1 and TRBJ2-5; whether TRBD1, the table's D call, matches the DNA was not checked. TRBV21-1 represents a pseudogene. This CDR3 spans 18 amino acids.

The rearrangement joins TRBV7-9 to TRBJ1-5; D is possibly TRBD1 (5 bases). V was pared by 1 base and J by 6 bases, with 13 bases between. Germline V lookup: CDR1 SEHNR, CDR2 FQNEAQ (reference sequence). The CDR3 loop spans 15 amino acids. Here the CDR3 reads CASSLEGLSGQPQHF. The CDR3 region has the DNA TGTGCCAGCAGCTTAGAGGGGCTCTCGGGTCAGCCCCAGCATTTT.

The CDR3 coding sequence is TGTGCCAGCTCATCGGACACTACCTACGAGCAGTACTTC. It codes for CASSSDTTYEQYF. The rearrangement uses TRBV18 and TRBJ2-7; TRBD1 might be the D (5 bases). Germline CDR1 KGHSH, CDR2 LQKENI. V was trimmed by 5 bases and J by 2 bases, leaving 10 bases between them. The CDR3 contains 13 residues.

In DNA form, the CDR3 reads TGTGCTAGTGGTTTGGGCGATCAGCCCCAGCATTTT. Translation gives CASGLGDQPQHF. The V gene is TRBV12-5, the J gene TRBJ1-5; D not certain. The CDR3 has 12 amino acids. V lost 1 base, J lost 5 bases, and 3 bases lay in between. Germline lookup yields CDR1 LGHNT and CDR2 FRNRAP.

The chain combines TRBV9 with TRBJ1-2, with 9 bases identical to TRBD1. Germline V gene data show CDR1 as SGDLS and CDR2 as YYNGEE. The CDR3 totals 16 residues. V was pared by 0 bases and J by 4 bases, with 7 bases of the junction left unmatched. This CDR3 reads CASSVGPETGGYGYTF. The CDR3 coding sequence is TGTGCCAGCAGCGTAGGCCCTGAGACAGGGGGCTATGGCTACACCTTC.

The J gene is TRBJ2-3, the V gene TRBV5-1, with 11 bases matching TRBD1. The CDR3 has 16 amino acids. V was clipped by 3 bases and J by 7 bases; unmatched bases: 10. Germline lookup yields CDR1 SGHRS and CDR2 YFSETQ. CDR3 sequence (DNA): TGCGCCAGCAGCTCAACACGGACAGGGGGCGCGTATACGCAGTATTTT. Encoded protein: CASSSTRTGGAYTQYF.

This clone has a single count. The CDR3 reads CASSYENYGYTF. Written as DNA, the CDR3 is TGTGCCAGCAGTTACGAGAACTATGGCTACACCTTC. The gene calls are TRBV6-5 and TRBJ1-2; D remains unclear. V lost 2 bases, J lost 2 bases, and 3 bases lay in between. Germline V lookup: CDR1 MNHEY, CDR2 SVGAGI. This CDR3 comprises 12 residues.

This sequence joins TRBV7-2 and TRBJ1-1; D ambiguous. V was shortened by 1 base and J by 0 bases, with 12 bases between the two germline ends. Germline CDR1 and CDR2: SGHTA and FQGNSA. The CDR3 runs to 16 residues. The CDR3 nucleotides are TGTGCCAGCAGCTTAGAGATGAGGTCTGTGAACACTGAAGCTTTCTTT. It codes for CASSLEMRSVNTEAFF. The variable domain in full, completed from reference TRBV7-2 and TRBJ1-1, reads GAGVSQSPSNKVTEKGKDVELRCDPISGHTALYWYRQSLGQGLEFLIYFQGNSAPDKSGLPSDRFSAERTGGSVSTLTIQRTQQEDSAVYLCASSLEMRSVNTEAFFGQGTRLTVV.

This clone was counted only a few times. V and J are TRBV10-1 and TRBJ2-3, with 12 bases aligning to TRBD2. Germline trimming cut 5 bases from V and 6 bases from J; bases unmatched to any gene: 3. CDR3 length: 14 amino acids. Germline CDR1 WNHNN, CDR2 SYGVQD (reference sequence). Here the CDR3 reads CASSRTSGVDTQYF. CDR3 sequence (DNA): TGCGCCAGCAGTCGGACTAGCGGGGTCGATACGCAGTATTTT.

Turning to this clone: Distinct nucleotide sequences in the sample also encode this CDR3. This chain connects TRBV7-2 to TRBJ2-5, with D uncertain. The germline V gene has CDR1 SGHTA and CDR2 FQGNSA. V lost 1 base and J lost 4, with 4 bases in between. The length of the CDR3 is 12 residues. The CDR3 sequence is CASSLDRETQYF. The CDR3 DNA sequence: TGTGCCAGCAGCTTAGATCGAGAGACCCAGTACTTC.

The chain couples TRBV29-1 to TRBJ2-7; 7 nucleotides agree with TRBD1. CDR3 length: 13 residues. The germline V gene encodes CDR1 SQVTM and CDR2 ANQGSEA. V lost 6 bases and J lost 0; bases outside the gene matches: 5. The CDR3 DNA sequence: TGCAGCGTGGTGACAGGGAGCTCCTACGAGCAGTACTTC. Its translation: CSVVTGSSYEQYF.